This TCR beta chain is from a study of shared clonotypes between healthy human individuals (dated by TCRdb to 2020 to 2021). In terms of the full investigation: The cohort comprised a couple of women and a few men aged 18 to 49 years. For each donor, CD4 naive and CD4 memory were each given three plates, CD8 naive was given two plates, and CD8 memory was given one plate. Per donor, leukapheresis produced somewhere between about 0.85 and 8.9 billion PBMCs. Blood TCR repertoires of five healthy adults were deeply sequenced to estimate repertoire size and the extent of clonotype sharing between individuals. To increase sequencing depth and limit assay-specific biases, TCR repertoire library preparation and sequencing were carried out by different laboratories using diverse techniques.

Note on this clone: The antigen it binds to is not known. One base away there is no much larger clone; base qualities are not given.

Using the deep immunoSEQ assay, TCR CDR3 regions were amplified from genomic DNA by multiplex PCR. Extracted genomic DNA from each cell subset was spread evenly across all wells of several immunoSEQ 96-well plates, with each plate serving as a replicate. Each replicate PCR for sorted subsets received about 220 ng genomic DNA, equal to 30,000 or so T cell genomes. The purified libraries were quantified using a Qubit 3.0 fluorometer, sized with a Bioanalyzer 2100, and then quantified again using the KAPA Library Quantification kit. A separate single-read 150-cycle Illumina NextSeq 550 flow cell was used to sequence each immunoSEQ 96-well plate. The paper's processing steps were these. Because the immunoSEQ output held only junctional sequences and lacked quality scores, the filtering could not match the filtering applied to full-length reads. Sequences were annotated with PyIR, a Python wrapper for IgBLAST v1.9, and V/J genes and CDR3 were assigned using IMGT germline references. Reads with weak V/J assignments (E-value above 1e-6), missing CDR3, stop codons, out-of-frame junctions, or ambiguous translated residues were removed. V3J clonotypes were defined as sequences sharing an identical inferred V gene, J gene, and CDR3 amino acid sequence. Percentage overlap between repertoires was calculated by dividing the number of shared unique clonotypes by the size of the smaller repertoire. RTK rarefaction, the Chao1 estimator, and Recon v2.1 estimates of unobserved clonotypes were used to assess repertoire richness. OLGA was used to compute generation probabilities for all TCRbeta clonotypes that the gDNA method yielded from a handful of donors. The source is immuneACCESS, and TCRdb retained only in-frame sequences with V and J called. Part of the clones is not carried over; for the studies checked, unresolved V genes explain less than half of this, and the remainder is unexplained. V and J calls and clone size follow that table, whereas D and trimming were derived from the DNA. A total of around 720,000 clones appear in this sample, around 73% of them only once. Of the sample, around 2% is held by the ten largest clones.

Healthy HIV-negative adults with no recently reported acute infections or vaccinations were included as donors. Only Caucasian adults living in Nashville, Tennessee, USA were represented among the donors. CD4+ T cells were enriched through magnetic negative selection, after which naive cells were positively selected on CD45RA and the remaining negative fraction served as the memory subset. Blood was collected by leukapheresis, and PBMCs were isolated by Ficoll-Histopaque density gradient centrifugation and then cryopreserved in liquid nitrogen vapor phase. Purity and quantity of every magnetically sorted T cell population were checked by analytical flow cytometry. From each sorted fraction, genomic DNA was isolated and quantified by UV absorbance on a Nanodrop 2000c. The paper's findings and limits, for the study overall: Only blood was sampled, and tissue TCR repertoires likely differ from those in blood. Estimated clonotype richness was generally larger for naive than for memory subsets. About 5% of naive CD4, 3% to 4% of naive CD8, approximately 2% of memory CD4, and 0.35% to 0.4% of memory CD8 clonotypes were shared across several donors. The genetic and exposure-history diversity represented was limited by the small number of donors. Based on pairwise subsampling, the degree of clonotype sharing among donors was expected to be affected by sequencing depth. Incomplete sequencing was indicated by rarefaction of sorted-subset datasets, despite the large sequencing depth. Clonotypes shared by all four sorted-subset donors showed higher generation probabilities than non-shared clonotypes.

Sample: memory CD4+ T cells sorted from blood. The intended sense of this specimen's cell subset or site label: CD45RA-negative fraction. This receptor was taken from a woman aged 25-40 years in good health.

This receptor has the CDR3 CASRRSQETQYF. The DNA sequence is as follows: TGTGCCAGCAGAAGGAGCCAAGAGACCCAGTACTTC. The V and J segments used are TRBV7-9 and TRBJ2-5; too little of a D gene remains to name it. Inclusive of the bounding cysteine and phenylalanine, the CDR3 is 12 residues long. CDR3 DNA is the only sequence kept; it has 36 bases, read in frame from the first base. V and J are truncated by 6 bases and 1 base respectively, leaving an intervening sequence of 6 bases. Looking up the germline V gene (reference sequence) yields CDR1 SEHNR and CDR2 FQNEAQ.